The source of this T cell receptor (beta chain) is a study of T cells after yellow fever vaccination. Study-level information: Any fraction with a low cell number was prepared using SMART-Seq v4 Ultra Low Input. Whole-study findings and limits: A faster peak, day 5 versus 15, was reached by the weaker secondary response.

UMIs were added to TCR cDNA along with a universal primer site when it was made by 5'RACE template switching. TCRdb re-analysed the 5' RACE reads in MiXCR, keeping a single row per CDR3 protein. This sample has approximately 450,000 distinct CDR3 sequences, with 15% to 20% found just once. To note about this clonotype: What it recognizes is unknown.

The TCR comes from a man younger than 30 who received the YFV17D yellow fever vaccine. The sequencing here drew on PBMCs, taken before the yellow fever booster vaccination.

The CDR3 here is CASSPQVVAGTGELFF. CDR3 in DNA: TGTGCCAGCAGCCCACAAGTGGTAGCGGGGACCGGGGAGCTGTTTTTT. The rearrangement uses TRBV7-3 and TRBJ2-2, with 8 bases lining up with TRBD2. The CDR3 loop spans 16 amino acids. J was trimmed by 5 bases and V by 5 bases; bases with no gene match: 10. Germline CDR1 SGHTA, CDR2 FQGTGA.